Given below is one T cell receptor (beta chain) in context. What it recognizes is unknown. The sample is drawn from a study of T cell responses to AZD1222 COVID-19 vaccine. The CDR3 extends over 13 amino acids. Germline CDR1 is MNHEY and CDR2 is SVGAGI. V dropped 5 bases and J dropped 9 bases, with 16 bases sitting between them. Data came from immunoSEQ multiplex PCR; TCRdb stores just in-frame clones and leaves some out. The sample includes over 100,000 clones, around nine tenths seen only once; the top ten take 3.3%. Whole-study results and caveats: Clonal diversity may have been underestimated in mostly white British donors. The study found vaccine-associated CD4 TCRs spanning spike, dominant at 160-218 and 743-854. Researchers took repertoire samples only after the peak T cell response had come.

The chain uses TRBV6-5 and TRBJ1-1, with D perhaps TRBD1 (5 bases). This clonotype originated in an adult who received the MenACWY meningococcal vaccine as a control. The sample here was peripheral blood, taken 28 days after the second dose of the MenACWY control vaccine. The CDR3 sequence: CASSPQGLGQAFF. As DNA, the CDR3 is TGTGCCAGCAGTCCCCAGGGCCTCGGTCAAGCTTTCTTT.